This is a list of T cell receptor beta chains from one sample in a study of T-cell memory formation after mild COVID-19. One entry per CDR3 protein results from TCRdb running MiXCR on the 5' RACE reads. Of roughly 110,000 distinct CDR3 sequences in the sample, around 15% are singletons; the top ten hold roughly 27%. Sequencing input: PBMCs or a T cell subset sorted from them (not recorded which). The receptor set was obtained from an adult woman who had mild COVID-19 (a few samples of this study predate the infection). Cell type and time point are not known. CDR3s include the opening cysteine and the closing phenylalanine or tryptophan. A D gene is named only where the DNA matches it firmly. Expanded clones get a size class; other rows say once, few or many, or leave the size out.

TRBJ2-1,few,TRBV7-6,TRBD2,CASSLTSGTYNEQFF,TGTGCCAGCAGCCTCACTAGCGGGACCTACAATGAGCAGTTCTTC
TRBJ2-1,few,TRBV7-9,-,CASIQAGSGYNEQFF,TGTGCCAGCATCCAAGCCGGGAGCGGGTACAATGAGCAGTTCTTC
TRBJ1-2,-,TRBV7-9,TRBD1,CASSLDRGGYTF,TGTGCCAGCAGCTTGGACAGGGGAGGCTACACCTTC
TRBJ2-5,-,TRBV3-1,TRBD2,CASSHEWGLAGGPAWETQYF,TGTGCCAGCAGCCATGAATGGGGACTAGCGGGAGGGCCAGCTTGGGAGACCCAGTACTTC
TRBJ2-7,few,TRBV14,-,CASSQMGAGTTPYEQYF,TGTGCCAGCAGCCAAATGGGAGCAGGAACGACCCCCTACGAGCAGTACTTC
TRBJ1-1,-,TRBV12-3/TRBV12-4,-,CASNRDTGINTEAFF,TGTGCCAGCAACCGCGATACAGGGATTAACACTGAAGCTTTCTTT
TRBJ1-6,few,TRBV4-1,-,CASSSEEGPDSPLHF,TGCGCCAGCAGTTCAGAAGAGGGTCCGGATTCACCCCTCCACTTT
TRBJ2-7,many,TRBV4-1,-,CASSQVSHEQYF,TGCGCCAGCAGCCAAGTTAGTCACGAGCAGTACTTC
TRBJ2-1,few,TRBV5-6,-,CASSFIGVSLYNEQFF,TGTGCCAGCAGCTTTATCGGGGTTTCGTTGTACAATGAGCAGTTCTTC
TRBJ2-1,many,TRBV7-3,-,CASSLTGEQFF,TGTGCCAGCAGCTTGACGGGCGAGCAGTTCTTC
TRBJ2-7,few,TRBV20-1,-,CSARDRAVSSYEQYF,TGCAGTGCTAGAGATAGGGCGGTCAGCTCCTACGAGCAGTACTTC
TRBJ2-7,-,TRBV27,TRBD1,CASSPNPGTGGGYEQYF,TGTGCCAGCAGTCCGAATCCCGGGACAGGGGGAGGCTACGAGCAGTACTTC
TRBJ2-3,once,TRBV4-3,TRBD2,CASSQEDSGSTDTQYF,TGCGCCAGCAGCCAAGAGGATAGCGGGAGCACAGATACGCAGTATTTT
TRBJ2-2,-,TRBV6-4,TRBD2,CASSSSGGGTGELFF,TGTGCCAGCAGTTCAAGCGGGGGCGGCACCGGGGAGCTGTTTTTT